This TCR beta chain was profiled in a study of cytomegalovirus exposure and HLA in healthy donors. Study findings and constraints: The study put roughly 160 TCR beta chains on its list as cytomegalovirus-associated.

Trimming at V came to 5 bases and at J to 2 bases, leaving 5 bases not matched to a gene. Germline V gene lookup returns CDR1 LNHDA and CDR2 SQIVND (reference sequence). This CDR3 has 15 residues. Comments on this clone: Its specificity is unknown.

Using immunoSEQ multiplex PCR, the repertoire was profiled, and TCRdb retains in-frame clones only, with some absent. Of 65,000 to 75,000 clones listed, 94% are singletons. This sequence joins TRBV19 and TRBJ1-4; 7 bases fit TRBD1. The clonotype originates from a woman under 30 in good health and CMV-seropositive. The sample consisted of PBMCs. The CDR3 reads CASSVTGDTNEKLFF. The CDR3 region has the DNA TGTGCCAGTAGTGTAACAGGGGATACTAATGAAAAACTGTTTTTT.